This T cell receptor (beta chain) was retrieved from a study of T cells in localized non-small cell lung cancer. Germline V CDR1 and CDR2: SGHNT, YYREEE (reference sequence). This CDR3 has 18 amino acids. J lost 0 bases, V lost 4 bases, and 9 bases had no gene match. Notes on the study in general: Heterogeneity remains possible because sequencing was limited to only one tumor region. Turning up in adjacent lung were a median around 60 of the top 100 tumor clones. The greatest T cell clonality was found in uninvolved adjacent lung (higher than in tumor). Greater T cell density in blood accompanied longer overall survival.

Remarks on this clone: Its specificity is unknown.

Repertoires were generated with immunoSEQ multiplex PCR, while TCRdb's copy carries only in-frame clones and drops some. Of approximately 11,000 clones detected, 70% to 85% appear once; the ten largest clones hold 25% to 35%. The clonotype comes from a male donor older than 55 with stage I lung adenocarcinoma. The chain couples TRBV5-4 to TRBJ1-4, with TRBD1 identical over 10 bases. The source material was peripheral blood, sampled before any cancer treatment. The CDR3 reads CASSAGTGVSATNEKLFF. CDR3 nucleotides: TGTGCCAGCAGCGCCGGGACAGGGGTGTCAGCAACTAATGAAAAACTGTTTTTT.